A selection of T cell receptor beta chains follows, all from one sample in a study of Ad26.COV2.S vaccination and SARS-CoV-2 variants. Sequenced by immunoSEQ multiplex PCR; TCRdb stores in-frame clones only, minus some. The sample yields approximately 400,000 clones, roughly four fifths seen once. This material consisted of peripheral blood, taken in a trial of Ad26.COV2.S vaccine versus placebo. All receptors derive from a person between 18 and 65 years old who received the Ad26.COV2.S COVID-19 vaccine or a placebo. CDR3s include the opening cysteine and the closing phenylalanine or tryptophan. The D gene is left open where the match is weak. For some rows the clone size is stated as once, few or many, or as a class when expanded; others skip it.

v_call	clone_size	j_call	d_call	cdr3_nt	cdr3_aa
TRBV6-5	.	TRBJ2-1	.	TGTGCCAGCATGGGCCCCGGGACGGCTATGGTTCAGCAGTTCTTC	CASMGPGTAMVQQFF
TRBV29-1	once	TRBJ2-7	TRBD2	TGCAGCGTTGAGGGCGGGAGGACCTACGAGCAGTACTTC	CSVEGGRTYEQYF
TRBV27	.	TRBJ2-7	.	TGTGCCAGCAGTTTAATTGCGTCCTACGAGCAGTACTTC	CASSLIASYEQYF
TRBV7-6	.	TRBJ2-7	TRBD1	TGTGCCAGCAGCCTCCTTCAGGACAGGGGGGGCGAGCAGTACTTC	CASSLLQDRGGEQYF
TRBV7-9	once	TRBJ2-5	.	TGTGCCAGCAGCTCCAGAGCGGGTCGGGAGACCCAGTACTTC	CASSSRAGRETQYF
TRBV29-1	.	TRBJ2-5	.	TGCAGCTTGGGACTTACGGAGACCCAGTACTTC	CSLGLTETQYF
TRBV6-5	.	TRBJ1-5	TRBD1	TGTGCCAGCAGTCGCCGACAGGGAAAACAGCCCCAGCATTTT	CASSRRQGKQPQHF
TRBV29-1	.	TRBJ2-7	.	TGCAGCGTTCGAGACGGGGAATATGGCGAGCAGTACTTC	CSVRDGEYGEQYF
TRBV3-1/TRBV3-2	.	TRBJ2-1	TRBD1	TGTGCCAGCAGCCGGCGGGGACAGGGGTACAATGAGCAGTTCTTC	CASSRRGQGYNEQFF
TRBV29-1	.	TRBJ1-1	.	TGCAGCGTTGATTCCGATGAAGCTTTCTTT	CSVDSDEAFF
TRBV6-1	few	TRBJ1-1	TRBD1	TGTGCCAGCAGTGAATACAGGGGCACTGAAGCTTTCTTT	CASSEYRGTEAFF
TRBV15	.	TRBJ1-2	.	TGTGCCACCAGCAGAGTGAAGGAGGGTGGCTACACCTTC	CATSRVKEGGYTF
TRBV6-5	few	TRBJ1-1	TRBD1	TGTGCCAGCAGTTACTCCTTGGCGGGACAGCAAGCTTTCTTT	CASSYSLAGQQAFF
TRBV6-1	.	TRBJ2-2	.	TGTGCCAGCAGTGAAGTCGTTCACGGTCAGCTGTTTTTT	CASSEVVHGQLFF
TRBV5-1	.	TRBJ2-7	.	TGCGCCAGCAGCTTGGGACTCCCAAGGATGGGGGAGCAGTACTTC	CASSLGLPRMGEQYF
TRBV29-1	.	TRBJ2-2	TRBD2	TGCAGCGTTTCCGGACTAGCGGAGAACACCGGGGAGCTGTTTTTT	CSVSGLAENTGELFF
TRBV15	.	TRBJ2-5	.	TGTGCCACCAGCAGAGGGGCTCGGTGGGGGCAAGAGACCCAGTACTTC	CATSRGARWGQETQYF
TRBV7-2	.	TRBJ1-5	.	TGTGCCAGCAGCTCCCAGCGTGGAAATCAGCCCCAGCATTTT	CASSSQRGNQPQHF
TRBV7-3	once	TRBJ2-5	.	TGTGCCAGCAGCGCCACGGGGAGGGAGACCCAGTACTTC	CASSATGRETQYF
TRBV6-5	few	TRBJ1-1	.	TGTGCCAGCAGTTACATGGGAGTTTGGACTGAAGCTTTCTTT	CASSYMGVWTEAFF
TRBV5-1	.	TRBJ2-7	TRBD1	TGCGCCAGCAGCTTGGCCTCCGGGACAGGGGGCGAGCAGTACTTC	CASSLASGTGGEQYF
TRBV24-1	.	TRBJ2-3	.	TGTGCCACCAGTGACCCTCGAGGGGGGGATACGCAGTATTTT	CATSDPRGGDTQYF
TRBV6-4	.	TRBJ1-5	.	TGTGCCATCGGACTGAGGCTGCAGCCCCAGCATTTT	CAIGLRLQPQHF
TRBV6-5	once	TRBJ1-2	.	TGTGCCAGCAGTTACTCGACGTCGCCTTATGGCTACACCTTC	CASSYSTSPYGYTF
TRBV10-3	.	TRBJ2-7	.	TGTGCCATCAGTGCGCTGTGGGAGCAGTACTTC	CAISALWEQYF
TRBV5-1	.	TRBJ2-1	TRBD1	TGCGCCAGCAGCTTAAGGGGGCTTGAGCAGTTCTTC	CASSLRGLEQFF
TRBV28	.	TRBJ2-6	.	TGTGCCACCTTCGGGGCCAGCTCTGGGGCCAACGTCCTGACTTTC	CATFGASSGANVLTF
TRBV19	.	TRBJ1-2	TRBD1	TGTGCCAGTGGGTCGCAGGGGGAGGCTAACTATGGCTACACCTTC	CASGSQGEANYGYTF
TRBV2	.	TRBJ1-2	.	TGTGCCAGCACCCCCCGGGTGGGTGGCTACACCTTC	CASTPRVGGYTF
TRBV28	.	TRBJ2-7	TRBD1	TGTGCCAGCAGTACCCCGGGACAGGGTTTGGACGAGCAGTACTTC	CASSTPGQGLDEQYF
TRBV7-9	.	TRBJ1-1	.	TGTGCCAGCAGCTTATACGATGGATCTGAAGCTTTCTTT	CASSLYDGSEAFF
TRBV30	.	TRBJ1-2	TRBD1	TGTGCCTGGAGGGCCGCAGGGGGCCACACCTTC	CAWRAAGGHTF
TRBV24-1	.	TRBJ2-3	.	TGTGCCACCAGTGATTTGTTGCAGGGAGCGCAGTATTTT	CATSDLLQGAQYF
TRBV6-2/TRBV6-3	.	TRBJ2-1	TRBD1	TGTGCCAGCAGTAAAGGGACAGGGGGCCCCTACAATGAGCAGTTCTTC	CASSKGTGGPYNEQFF
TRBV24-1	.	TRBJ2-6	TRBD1	TGTGCCACCAGCGGACAGGGTACTGGGGCCAACGTCCTGACTTTC	CATSGQGTGANVLTF
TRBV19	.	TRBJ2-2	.	TGTGCCAGTAGTATAGTGGGTGCCTGGGAGCTGTTTTTT	CASSIVGAWELFF
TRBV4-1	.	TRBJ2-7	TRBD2	TGCGCCAGCAGCCAAGTTGGAGCGGGGGGCAAATACGAGCAGTACTTC	CASSQVGAGGKYEQYF
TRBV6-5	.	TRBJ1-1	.	TGTGCCAGCAGTTTTCGAAACAGAAACACTGAAGCTTTCTTT	CASSFRNRNTEAFF
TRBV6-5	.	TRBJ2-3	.	TGTGCCAGCAGCGTGTGGGGCTTGTCCGATACGCAGTATTTT	CASSVWGLSDTQYF
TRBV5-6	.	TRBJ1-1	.	TGTGCCAGCAGCCGTACCACGGGGTGGGAAGTCACTGAAGCTTTCTTT	CASSRTTGWEVTEAFF
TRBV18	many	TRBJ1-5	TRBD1	TGTGCCAGCGCCCGGGACAGGGCGGATCAGCCCCAGCATTTT	CASARDRADQPQHF
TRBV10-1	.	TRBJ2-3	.	TGCGCCAGCAGTGAACCTGGAGATGATACGCAGTATTTT	CASSEPGDDTQYF